These T cell receptor beta chains were read from a single sample in a study of graft-versus-host responses after intestinal transplantation. Clones were sequenced by immunoSEQ multiplex PCR, and TCRdb holds only the in-frame ones, with some missing. The table includes about 70,000 clones, 90% detected once. Antigen specificity for these receptors is unknown. This material consisted of unstimulated CD8+ T cells sorted from spleen or lymph node cells, taken before intestinal transplant. Receptors were obtained from a human donor who received an intestinal transplant. Each CDR3 is given with its conserved first and last residue. D genes are given only for firm matches. Clone size is given for some rows only: seen once, a few or many times, or a class if the clone is expanded.

V gene	CDR3 length	D gene	clone size	J gene	CDR3 DNA	CDR3 protein
TRBV5-5	12	-	-	TRBJ2-7	TGTGCCAGCAGCCCGACAACCTACGAGCAGTACTTC	CASSPTTYEQYF
TRBV7-8	16	TRBD1	-	TRBJ2-3	TGTGCCAGCAGCCAACAGGGGTCACCTAGCACAGATACGCAGTATTTT	CASSQQGSPSTDTQYF
TRBV27	14	-	-	TRBJ1-2	TGTGCCAGCAGTCCGGGAGGGGCATCCTATGGCTACACCTTC	CASSPGGASYGYTF
TRBV5-6	12	-	-	TRBJ1-1	TGTGCCAGCAGCTCCCTGAGCACTGAAGCTTTCTTT	CASSSLSTEAFF
TRBV27	16	-	-	TRBJ2-3	TGTGCCAGCAGTTTAGCTAGCGTTACAAGCACAGATACGCAGTATTTT	CASSLASVTSTDTQYF
TRBV5-4	12	-	-	TRBJ1-4	TGTGCCAGCAGCCCAGGGGATGAAAAACTGTTTTTT	CASSPGDEKLFF
TRBV5-6	13	-	-	TRBJ2-7	TGTGCCAGCAGCTCGAAGGACAGTTACGAGCAGTACTTC	CASSSKDSYEQYF
TRBV7-6	12	-	-	TRBJ2-7	TGTGCCAGCAGCCCGAATGAGTACGAGCAGTACTTC	CASSPNEYEQYF
TRBV6-5	14	-	once	TRBJ1-6	TGTGCCAGCAGCACGAACGCAGGGTACTCACCCCTCCACTTT	CASSTNAGYSPLHF
TRBV10-2	12	TRBD1	-	TRBJ2-7	TGCGCCATCCGGACAGGCGCCTACGAGCAGTACTTC	CAIRTGAYEQYF
TRBV27	14	-	-	TRBJ2-1	TGTGCCAGCAGTAAAACCCGGGACTACAATGAGCAGTTCTTC	CASSKTRDYNEQFF
TRBV4-1	14	-	-	TRBJ1-1	TGCGCCAGCAGCCTAGACAGTATGAACACTGAAGCTTTCTTT	CASSLDSMNTEAFF
TRBV6-1	16	-	-	TRBJ2-7	TGTGCCAGCAGTGCCTTGGGCTATCAGAGCTCCTACGAGCAGTACTTC	CASSALGYQSSYEQYF
TRBV2	16	TRBD2	-	TRBJ2-1	TGTGCCAGCAGAGGGCCGGGACTAGCGGGGTACAATGAGCAGTTCTTC	CASRGPGLAGYNEQFF
TRBV21-1	15	-	once	TRBJ1-2	TGTGCCAGCAGTGGGTGGGAGGGATTAGACTATGGCTACACCTTC	CASSGWEGLDYGYTF
TRBV9	16	-	-	TRBJ1-2	TGTGCCAGCAGCCCCGATTCGGGGGTGCCTAACTATGGCTACACCTTC	CASSPDSGVPNYGYTF
TRBV29-1	9	-	-	TRBJ1-1	TGCAGCGTTGGGGGGGTTGCTTTCTTT	CSVGGVAFF
TRBV19	11	TRBD2	-	TRBJ2-7	TGTGCCAGTAGTGCGGGAGACGAGCAGTACTTC	CASSAGDEQYF
TRBV9	14	-	once	TRBJ2-7	TGTGCCAGCAGCGCCGGACTTCTCTCCTACGAGCAGTACTTC	CASSAGLLSYEQYF
TRBV27	14	TRBD1	-	TRBJ2-5	TGTGCCAGCAGGTCCGGGACAGGGTTGGGGGAGCAGTACTTC	CASRSGTGLGEQYF
TRBV14	13	-	-	TRBJ2-7	TGTGCCAGCAGCCAGGGAGGCTCCTACGAGCAGTACTTC	CASSQGGSYEQYF
TRBV29-1	15	TRBD2	-	TRBJ2-3	TGCAGCGTTGTGGGCGGGGGGGCTTCAGGGGATACGCAGTATTTT	CSVVGGGASGDTQYF
TRBV19	15	-	-	TRBJ2-3	TGTGCCAGTAGTATCGAGTCCGCTAGCACAGATACGCAGTATTTT	CASSIESASTDTQYF
TRBV7-8	14	-	-	TRBJ2-2	TGTGCCAGCAGCCACAACAGGGATCCCGGGGAGCTGTTTTTT	CASSHNRDPGELFF
TRBV5-6	13	-	-	TRBJ1-2	TGTGCCAGCAGCTTGATGTCGAACTATGGCTACACCTTC	CASSLMSNYGYTF
TRBV9	19	TRBD1	-	TRBJ2-7	TGTGCCAGCAGCGACCGGGACAGGGGGCGCGAGGTGGAAATCTACGAGCAGTACTTC	CASSDRDRGREVEIYEQYF
TRBV5-4	11	-	-	TRBJ2-1	TGTGCCAGCAGCAGGGGAAATGAGCAGTTCTTC	CASSRGNEQFF
TRBV11-2	15	-	-	TRBJ1-1	TGTGCCAGCAGCCCATCCCCTGGGGGCTTCACTGAAGCTTTCTTT	CASSPSPGGFTEAFF
TRBV4-1	15	-	-	TRBJ2-1	TGCGCCAGCAGCCAAGATGAACAGGGACACAATGAGCAGTTCTTC	CASSQDEQGHNEQFF
TRBV5-5	17	-	-	TRBJ1-1	TGTGCCAGCAGCTCGACCTACCCGGGGGGTGTCGTCACTGAAGCTTTCTTT	CASSSTYPGGVVTEAFF
TRBV7-7	15	TRBD2	-	TRBJ2-1	TGTGCTAGCTCCCCTGGGGGGGGGACCTACAATGAGCAGTTCTTC	CASSPGGGTYNEQFF
TRBV4-1	15	-	-	TRBJ1-2	TGCGCCAGCAGCCAAGTAGAGGGGGATGGCTATGGCTACACCTTC	CASSQVEGDGYGYTF
TRBV29-1	13	-	-	TRBJ2-7	TGCAGCGTTGAGGAGGGGTCTTCCTACGAGCAGTACTTC	CSVEEGSSYEQYF
TRBV27	14	-	-	TRBJ1-6	TGTGCCAGCAGTTTACAGGGCGGCAATTCACCCCTCCACTTT	CASSLQGGNSPLHF
TRBV7-9	11	-	-	TRBJ1-1	TGTGCCAGCAGCTTAGACCCGGAGGCTTTCTTT	CASSLDPEAFF
TRBV19	14	-	-	TRBJ1-2	TGTGCCAGTAGTCCTCCAGGAGGTCTCGGTGGCTACACCTTC	CASSPPGGLGGYTF
TRBV6-6	16	TRBD2	-	TRBJ2-2	TGTGCCAGCACCCTCAGGGCTAGCGGGAACACCGGGGAGCTGTTTTTT	CASTLRASGNTGELFF
TRBV23-1	13	-	-	TRBJ1-4	TGCGCCAGCAGTCAAAAGCCTCGGGAAAAACTGTTTTTT	CASSQKPREKLFF
TRBV6-4	11	-	-	TRBJ2-7	TGTGCCAGCAGTGATCACTACGAGCAGTACTTC	CASSDHYEQYF
TRBV7-9	13	TRBD1	-	TRBJ1-2	TGTGCCAGCAGCTTGGGACAGGGAAATGGCTACACCTTC	CASSLGQGNGYTF
TRBV5-4	15	-	-	TRBJ2-5	TGTGCCAGCAAGGAGGGCGGACCTTCCGCGGAGACCCAGTACTTC	CASKEGGPSAETQYF
TRBV6-6	13	-	-	TRBJ2-1	TGTGCCAGCAGTATTGGACTTAACAATGAGCAGTTCTTC	CASSIGLNNEQFF
TRBV4-1	17	TRBD2	-	TRBJ2-3	TGCGCCAGCAGCCGGTATAGCGGGCCCGTCGGGACAGATACGCAGTATTTT	CASSRYSGPVGTDTQYF
TRBV5-6	14	TRBD1	few	TRBJ2-5	TGTGCCAGCACCGACCCAACAGGGGAAGAGACCCAGTACTTC	CASTDPTGEETQYF
TRBV2	15	-	-	TRBJ2-1	TGTGCCAGCCGGTACCGACAGTATATGGAGAATGAGCAGTTCTTC	CASRYRQYMENEQFF